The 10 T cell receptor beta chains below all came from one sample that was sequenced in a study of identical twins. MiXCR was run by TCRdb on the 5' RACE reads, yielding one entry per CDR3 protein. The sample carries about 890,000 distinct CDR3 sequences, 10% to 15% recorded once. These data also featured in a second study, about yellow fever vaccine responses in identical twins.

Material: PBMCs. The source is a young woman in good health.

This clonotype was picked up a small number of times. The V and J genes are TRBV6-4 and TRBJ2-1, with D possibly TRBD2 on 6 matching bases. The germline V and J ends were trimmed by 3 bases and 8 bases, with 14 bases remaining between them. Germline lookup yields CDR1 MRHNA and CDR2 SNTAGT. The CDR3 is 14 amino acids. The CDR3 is CASSDSWRGHEQFF. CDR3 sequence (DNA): TGTGCCAGCAGTGATTCATGGCGGGGTCATGAGCAGTTCTTC.

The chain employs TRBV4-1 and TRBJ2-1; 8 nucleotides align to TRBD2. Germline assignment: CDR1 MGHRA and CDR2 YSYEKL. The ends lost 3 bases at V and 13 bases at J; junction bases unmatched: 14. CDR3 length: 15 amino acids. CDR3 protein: CASSQTAGTSFGQFF. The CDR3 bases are TGCGCCAGCAGCCAGACCGCCGGGACTAGTTTCGGTCAGTTCTTC.

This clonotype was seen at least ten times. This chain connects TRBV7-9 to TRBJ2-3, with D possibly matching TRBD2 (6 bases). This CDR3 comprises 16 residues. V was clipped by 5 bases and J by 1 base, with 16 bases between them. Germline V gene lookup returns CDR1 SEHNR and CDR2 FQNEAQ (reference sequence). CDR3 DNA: TGTGCCAGCAGCCCGACGTTCTCTAGCGGCACAGATACGCAGTATTTT. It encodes CASSPTFSSGTDTQYF.

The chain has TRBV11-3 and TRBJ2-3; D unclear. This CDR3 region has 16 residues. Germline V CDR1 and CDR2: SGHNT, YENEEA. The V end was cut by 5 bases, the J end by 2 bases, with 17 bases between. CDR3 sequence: CASSPYQGPTTDTQYF. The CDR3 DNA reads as TGTGCCAGCAGCCCCTACCAAGGGCCGACCACAGATACGCAGTATTTT.

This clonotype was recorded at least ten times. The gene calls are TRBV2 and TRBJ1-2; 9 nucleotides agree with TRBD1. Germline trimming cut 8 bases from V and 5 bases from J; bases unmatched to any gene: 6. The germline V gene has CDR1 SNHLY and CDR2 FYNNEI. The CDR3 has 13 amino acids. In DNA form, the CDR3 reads TGTGCCAGCGATCAGGACAGGGGATATGGCTACACCTTC. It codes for CASDQDRGYGYTF.

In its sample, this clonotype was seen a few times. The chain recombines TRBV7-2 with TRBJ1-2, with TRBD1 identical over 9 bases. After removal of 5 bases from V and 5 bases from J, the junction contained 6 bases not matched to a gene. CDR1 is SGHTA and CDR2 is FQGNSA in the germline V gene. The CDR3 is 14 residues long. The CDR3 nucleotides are TGTGCCAGCAGCCCCGGGGACAGGGCTTATGGCTACACCTTC. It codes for CASSPGDRAYGYTF.

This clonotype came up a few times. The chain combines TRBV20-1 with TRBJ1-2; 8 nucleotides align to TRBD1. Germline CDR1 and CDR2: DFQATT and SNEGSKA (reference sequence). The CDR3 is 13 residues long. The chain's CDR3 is CRAGQGAFYGYTF. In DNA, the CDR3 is TGCAGAGCAGGCCAGGGGGCGTTCTATGGCTACACCTTC.

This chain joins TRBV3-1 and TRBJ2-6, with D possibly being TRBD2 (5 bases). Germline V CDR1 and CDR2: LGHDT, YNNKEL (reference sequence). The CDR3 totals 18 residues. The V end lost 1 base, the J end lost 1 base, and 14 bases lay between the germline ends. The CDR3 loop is CASSQVVIRGSGANVLTF. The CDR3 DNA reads TGTGCCAGCAGCCAAGTCGTTATTCGGGGTTCTGGGGCCAACGTCCTGACTTTC.

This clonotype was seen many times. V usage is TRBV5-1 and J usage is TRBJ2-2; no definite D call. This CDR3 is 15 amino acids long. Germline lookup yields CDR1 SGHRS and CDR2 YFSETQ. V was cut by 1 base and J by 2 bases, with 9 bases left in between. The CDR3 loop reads CASSLMSENTGELFF. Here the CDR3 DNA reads TGCGCCAGCAGCTTGATGTCAGAAAACACCGGGGAGCTGTTTTTT.

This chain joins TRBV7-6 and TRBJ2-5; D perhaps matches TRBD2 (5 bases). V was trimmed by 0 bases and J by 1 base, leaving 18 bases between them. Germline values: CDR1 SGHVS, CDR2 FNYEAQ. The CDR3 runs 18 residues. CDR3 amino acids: CASSLARVAQSPQETQYF. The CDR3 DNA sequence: TGTGCCAGCAGCTTAGCGCGGGTGGCCCAATCCCCCCAAGAGACCCAGTACTTC.